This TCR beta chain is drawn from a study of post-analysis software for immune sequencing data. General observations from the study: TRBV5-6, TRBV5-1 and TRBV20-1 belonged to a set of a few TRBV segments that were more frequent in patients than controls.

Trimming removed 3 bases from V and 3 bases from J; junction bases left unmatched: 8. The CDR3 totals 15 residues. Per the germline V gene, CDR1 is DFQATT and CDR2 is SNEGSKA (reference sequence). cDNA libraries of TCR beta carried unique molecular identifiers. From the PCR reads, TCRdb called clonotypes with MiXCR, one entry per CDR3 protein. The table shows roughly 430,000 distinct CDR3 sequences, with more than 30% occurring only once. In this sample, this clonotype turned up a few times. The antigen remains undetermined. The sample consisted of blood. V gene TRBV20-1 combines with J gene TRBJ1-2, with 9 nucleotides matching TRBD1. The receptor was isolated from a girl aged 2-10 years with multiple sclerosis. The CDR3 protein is CSARAKQGAHYGYTF. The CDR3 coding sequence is TGCAGTGCTAGGGCAAAACAGGGGGCACACTATGGCTACACCTTC.